This paragraph reports one T cell receptor beta chain. No antigen is known for it. A single base separates this from a much larger clone, so it may be a read error. The conserved phenylalanine or tryptophan is not found at the CDR3 terminus, so this likely reflects a read error. Starting from 500 ng of total RNA, TCR beta cDNA was produced with a primer in the constant region. For TCR beta, libraries were produced by three nested multiplex PCR rounds using slightly modified ARM-PCR. The two initial PCR rounds, nine to eleven cycles each, used TRBV1-TRBV30 forward and C-beta reverse primers. TCRdb reprocessed the multiplex PCR reads via MiXCR and lists one record per CDR3 protein. The sample holds tens of thousands of distinct CDR3 sequences; roughly two thirds are singletons and the top ten take roughly a quarter. The CDR3 loop spans 13 amino acids. Per the germline V gene, CDR1 is GTSNPN and CDR2 is SVGIG (reference sequence). Trimming removed 6 bases from V and 3 bases from J; junction bases left unmatched: 7.

The entry originates in a study of tumor-infiltrating lymphocytes in primary liver carcinoma. Broader study findings: A small share of top clones, only about 8-25%, was found in all five tumor regions. Tumor region pairs outstripped tumor-adjacent and tumor-blood pairs in overlap.

Total RNA and DNA came together from roughly 20-30 mg of bulk tissue without cell sorting. More than 80% viable tumor cells made up every tumor sample. The source is a man aged 35-49 years with primary liver carcinoma and hepatitis B virus infection. This chain connects TRBV30 to TRBJ2-7; 8 nucleotides line up with TRBD2. Sequencing input: liver tumor tissue from sampling region 4. Described subset: tumor region T4, right-lateral pole. The CDR3 is CACPISGSYEQYL. The DNA for the CDR3 is TGTGCCTGCCCGATCAGCGGGAGCTACGAGCAGTACCTC.